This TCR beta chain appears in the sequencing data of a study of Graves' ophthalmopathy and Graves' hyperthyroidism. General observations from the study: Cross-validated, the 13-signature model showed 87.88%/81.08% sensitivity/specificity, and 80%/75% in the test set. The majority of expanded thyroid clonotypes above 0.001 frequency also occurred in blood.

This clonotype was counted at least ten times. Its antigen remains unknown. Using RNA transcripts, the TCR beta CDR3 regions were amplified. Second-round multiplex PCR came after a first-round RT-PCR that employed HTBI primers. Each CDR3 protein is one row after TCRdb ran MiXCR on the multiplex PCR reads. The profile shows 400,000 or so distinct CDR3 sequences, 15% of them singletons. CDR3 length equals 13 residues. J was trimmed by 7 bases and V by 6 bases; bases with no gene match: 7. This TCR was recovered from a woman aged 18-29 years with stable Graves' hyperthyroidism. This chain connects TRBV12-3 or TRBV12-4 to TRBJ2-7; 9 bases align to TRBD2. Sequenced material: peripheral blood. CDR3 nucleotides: TGTGCCAGCAGGGCCTTCAGCGGGGGGGAGCAGTACTTC. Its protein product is CASRAFSGGEQYF.